The rows below give T cell receptor beta chains drawn from one sample of a study of T-cell reconstitution after alpha-beta-depleted transplantation in children. TCRdb independently ran MiXCR on the PCR reads; one entry per CDR3 protein. The data show roughly 100,000 distinct CDR3 sequences, under 7% seen once. The sample consisted of PBMCs, mostly from graft donor cells, taken 60 days after TCRalphabeta/CD19-depleted stem cell transplant. The receptors here all came from a female patient aged 2-9 years who had a stem cell transplant for Fanconi anemia, so the T cells may come from the graft donor. Both conserved end residues are part of each CDR3. D genes are given only for firm matches. Only some rows state a clone size, as once, few, many or a class for expanded clones.

TRBD1,TRBJ1-1,many,TRBV28,CASRGQVVNTEAFF,TGTGCCAGCAGGGGACAGGTCGTGAACACTGAAGCTTTCTTT
.,TRBJ2-4,few,TRBV7-2,CASSFAGTLAKNIQYF,TGTGCCAGCAGCTTCGCGGGGACACTAGCCAAAAACATTCAGTACTTC
.,TRBJ1-1,.,TRBV20-1,CSAATDMNTEAFF,TGCAGTGCTGCGACAGATATGAACACTGAAGCTTTCTTT
.,TRBJ1-6,many,TRBV28,CASSFWTDYSPLHF,TGTGCCAGCAGTTTTTGGACGGACTATTCACCCCTCCACTTT
TRBD1,TRBJ1-2,.,TRBV28,CASNHRGLLYGYTF,TGTGCCAGCAACCACAGGGGTCTATTATATGGCTACACCTTC
TRBD1,TRBJ2-3,.,TRBV11-2,CASSPGTGGYTQYF,TGTGCCAGCAGCCCTGGGACAGGGGGTTATACGCAGTATTTT
.,TRBJ1-5,.,TRBV2,CASSGEHASNQPQHF,TGTGCCAGCAGCGGCGAACACGCGAGCAATCAGCCCCAGCATTTT
.,TRBJ2-3,many,TRBV10-3,CAISEQGPSDTQYF,TGTGCCATCAGTGAACAGGGTCCCTCAGATACGCAGTATTTT
TRBD2,TRBJ2-1,many,TRBV20-1,CSARATSGVLYNEQFF,TGCAGTGCTAGAGCCACAAGCGGGGTCTTATACAATGAGCAGTTCTTC
.,TRBJ2-5,many,TRBV9,CASSVAGEETQYF,TGTGCCAGCAGCGTAGCAGGGGAAGAGACCCAGTACTTC
.,TRBJ2-3,once,TRBV29-1,CSVRSGPASTDTQYF,TGCAGCGTCAGATCCGGGCCGGCTAGCACAGATACGCAGTATTTT
TRBD2,TRBJ2-1,.,TRBV7-9,CASSLQLASEQFF,TGTGCCAGCAGCTTACAACTAGCGAGCGAGCAGTTCTTC
.,TRBJ2-5,many,TRBV28,CASSSTAETQYF,TGTGCCAGCAGCTCAACAGCGGAGACCCAGTACTTC
.,TRBJ2-7,few,TRBV2,CASSGLAGARVEQYF,TGTGCCAGCAGTGGTCTCGCGGGGGCACGTGTCGAGCAGTACTTC
TRBD2,TRBJ2-1,many,TRBV6-5,CASSYSPIIAGGNNEQFF,TGTGCCAGCAGTTACTCGCCCATAATAGCGGGGGGCAACAATGAGCAGTTCTTC
.,TRBJ2-7,many,TRBV6-1,CASSVPYEQYF,TGTGCCAGCAGTGTCCCCTACGAGCAGTACTTC
.,TRBJ1-2,many,TRBV28,CASSPLGYGYTF,TGTGCCAGCAGTCCTTTAGGGTATGGCTACACCTTC
.,TRBJ1-6,many,TRBV5-1,CASSLEGPGDSPLHF,TGCGCCAGCAGCTTGGAGGGACCTGGGGATTCACCCCTCCACTTT
TRBD1,TRBJ2-4,many,TRBV19,CASSVTGGGVENIQYF,TGTGCCAGTAGTGTTACAGGGGGCGGCGTGGAAAACATTCAGTACTTC
TRBD2,TRBJ2-2,few,TRBV7-2,CASSPLAGGLTGELFF,TGTGCCAGCAGCCCTCTAGCGGGGGGGCTAACCGGGGAGCTGTTTTTT
.,TRBJ2-7,many,TRBV28,CASNGPVYEQYF,TGTGCCAGCAACGGGCCCGTATACGAGCAGTACTTC
.,TRBJ2-7,few,TRBV6-1,CASSDNLIAAISYEQYF,TGTGCCAGCAGTGATAACCTCATAGCAGCAATTTCCTACGAGCAGTACTTC
TRBD2,TRBJ2-7,many,TRBV7-9,CASRAGGPGEQYF,TGTGCCAGCCGAGCGGGAGGGCCGGGGGAGCAGTACTTC
.,TRBJ2-1,many,TRBV11-2,CASSFLLDSNEQFF,TGTGCCAGCAGCTTCCTACTAGACTCCAATGAGCAGTTCTTC
TRBD1,TRBJ2-5,many,TRBV28,CASSDRGRETQYF,TGTGCCAGCAGTGACAGGGGGAGAGAGACCCAGTACTTC
TRBD1,TRBJ2-5,few,TRBV7-3,CASSLTGQGKTQYF,TGTGCCAGCAGCTTAACGGGACAGGGGAAGACCCAGTACTTC
.,TRBJ2-3,many,TRBV5-1,CASSLADVARITDTQYF,TGCGCCAGCAGCTTGGCCGATGTTGCCAGGATCACAGATACGCAGTATTTT
.,TRBJ2-6,many,TRBV10-3,CAISGGYSGANVLTF,TGTGCCATCAGTGGGGGGTACTCTGGGGCCAACGTCCTGACTTTC
.,TRBJ2-1,many,TRBV12-3/TRBV12-4,CASSPTTGNEQFF,TGTGCCAGCAGCCCTACGACAGGCAATGAGCAGTTCTTC
.,TRBJ2-2,many,TRBV7-2,CASSLSGNTGELFF,TGTGCCAGCAGCTTAAGCGGGAACACCGGGGAGCTGTTTTTT
.,TRBJ2-3,.,TRBV5-1,CASSLYTGDTDTQYF,TGCGCCAGCAGCTTGTATACGGGAGACACAGATACGCAGTATTTT
.,TRBJ2-7,many,TRBV28,CASSLWGERSLGEQYF,TGTGCCAGCAGTTTATGGGGGGAAAGGAGCTTAGGGGAGCAGTACTTC
.,TRBJ2-3,.,TRBV5-1,CASSLFTGRTDTQYF,TGCGCCAGCAGCTTGTTCACGGGTCGCACAGATACGCAGTATTTT
TRBD2,TRBJ2-7,many,TRBV12-3/TRBV12-4,CASSLRRAGTSGYEQYF,TGTGCCAGCAGTTTACGACGCGCCGGGACTAGCGGATACGAGCAGTACTTC
TRBD2,TRBJ2-1,many,TRBV10-3,CAIRMTSGSYNEQFF,TGTGCCATCAGAATGACTAGCGGGAGCTACAATGAGCAGTTCTTC
.,TRBJ2-3,.,TRBV5-1,CASSLSPRDRVAADTQYF,TGCGCCAGCAGCTTGTCCCCTCGCGACAGGGTAGCGGCAGATACGCAGTATTTT
TRBD2,TRBJ2-3,few,TRBV10-2,CASYFLGGTPTDTQYF,TGCGCCAGCTACTTTCTGGGGGGGACCCCCACAGATACGCAGTATTTT
.,TRBJ2-2,many,TRBV20-1,CSATSTGELFF,TGCAGTGCTACTAGCACCGGGGAGCTGTTTTTT
.,TRBJ2-5,many,TRBV21-1,CASSAGQGEETQYF,TGTGCCAGCAGCGCGGGACAGGGGGAAGAGACCCAGTACTTC
.,TRBJ1-1,many,TRBV30,CAWSDSAEAFF,TGTGCCTGGAGTGATTCGGCTGAAGCTTTCTTT
.,TRBJ2-2,.,TRBV3-1,CASSQRSVRELFF,TGTGCCAGCAGCCAGAGATCCGTGCGGGAGCTGTTTTTT
TRBD2,TRBJ2-1,many,TRBV29-1,CSVATSGGNEQFF,TGCAGCGTTGCGACTAGCGGGGGGAATGAGCAGTTCTTC
.,TRBJ2-1,many,TRBV5-6,CASSLAFYNEQFF,TGTGCCAGCAGCTTGGCCTTTTACAATGAGCAGTTCTTC
TRBD2,TRBJ2-3,few,TRBV5-6,CASSLVGLAGGRTQYF,TGTGCCAGCAGCTTGGTGGGACTAGCGGGAGGGCGTACGCAGTATTTT
.,TRBJ2-5,many,TRBV12-3/TRBV12-4,CASSLIGTQYF,TGTGCCAGCAGTTTAATCGGAACCCAGTACTTC
TRBD2,TRBJ2-3,many,TRBV13,CASSLGLADADTQYF,TGTGCCAGCAGCTTAGGACTAGCGGACGCAGATACGCAGTATTTT
.,TRBJ1-3,many,TRBV19,CASSIQGAYSGNTIYF,TGTGCCAGTAGTATCCAGGGTGCTTACTCTGGAAACACCATATATTTT
.,TRBJ2-1,many,TRBV5-1,CASSPPGSNEQFF,TGCGCCAGCAGCCCACCAGGATCCAATGAGCAGTTCTTC